What follows are 28 T cell receptor beta chains derived from one specimen sequenced in a study of T cell responses to AZD1222 COVID-19 vaccine. Here immunoSEQ multiplex PCR was the method, and the copy in TCRdb shows in-frame clones only, minus some. Of about 130,000 clones listed, 85% to 90% are singletons. The sample was peripheral blood, taken on day 0 of AZD1222 vaccination. The origin of the receptors is an adult in good health.

The chain links TRBV11-2 to TRBJ1-4; the D gene is possibly TRBD1 (5 bases). There are 15 residues in the CDR3. V was trimmed by 3 bases and J by 8 bases, leaving 16 bases between them. CDR1 and CDR2 (germline): SGHAT, FQNNGV. The CDR3 protein is CASSFTDSIVEKLFF. The CDR3 region has the DNA TGTGCCAGCAGCTTCACTGACAGCATCGTCGAAAAACTGTTTTTT.

The chain combines TRBV10-3 with TRBJ1-1; TRBD1 matches 7 bases. Losses at the gene ends were 6 bases for V and 1 base for J; bases not matched to a gene: 5. CDR3 length equals 14 residues. The germline CDR1 and CDR2 sequences are ENHRY and SYGVKD. Written as DNA, the CDR3 is TGTGCCATCAGGGGGACAGCCCAGAACACTGAAGCTTTCTTT. It yields the protein CAIRGTAQNTEAFF.

The chain has TRBV19 and TRBJ1-2; 8 bases match TRBD1. The V gene's germline CDR1 is LNHDA and CDR2 SQIVND (reference sequence). CDR3 length: 15 amino acids. The junction had 11 bases not matched to a gene; V was cut back by 7 bases and J by 4 bases. In DNA form, the CDR3 reads TGTGCCAGTATCTCAAGGGCAGGGGGCGGCTATGGCTACACCTTC. It codes for CASISRAGGGYGYTF.

The chain recombines TRBV15 with TRBJ2-7, with 8 bases that match TRBD1. J was trimmed by 6 bases and V by 0 bases; bases with no gene match: 4. This CDR3 is built from 14 residues. From germline, CDR1 is LNHNV and CDR2 YYDKDF (reference sequence). CDR3: CATSRDRGLGEQYF. CDR3 nucleotides: TGTGCCACCAGCAGAGACAGGGGGCTGGGCGAGCAGTACTTC.

The genes are TRBV10-2 and TRBJ1-2; 8 bases are a match to TRBD1. The CDR3 is made up of 15 amino acids. Trimming cost V 7 bases and J 7 bases; bases outside gene matches: 14. The germline V gene has CDR1 WSHSY and CDR2 SAAADI. The CDR3 loop reads CASTDSGGPRSGYTF. In DNA form, the CDR3 reads TGCGCCAGCACGGATTCAGGGGGCCCAAGGAGTGGCTACACCTTC.

The chain uses TRBV10-1 and TRBJ2-1, with a possible D match to TRBD2 (6 bases). The CDR3 has 13 amino acids. Per the germline V gene, CDR1 is WNHNN and CDR2 is SYGVQD (reference sequence). V lost 10 bases to trimming and J lost 9 bases, with 19 bases between them. This chain's CDR3 is CATRARLVGEQFF. Here the CDR3 DNA reads TGCGCCACCAGAGCACGACTAGTAGGTGAGCAGTTCTTC.

The chain's CDR3 is CASSERWQLEQYF. The CDR3 DNA is TGTGCCAGCAGTGAACGTTGGCAGCTAGAGCAGTACTTC. The chain links TRBV6-1 to TRBJ2-7; no clear D gene. Germline loops: CDR1 MNHNS, CDR2 SASEGT. The CDR3 is 13 amino acids. Trimming stripped 2 bases from V and 7 bases from J, with 12 bases between.

The rearrangement joins TRBV28 to TRBJ2-7, with a possible D match to TRBD1 (6 bases). There are 14 residues in the CDR3. Germline V lookup: CDR1 MDHEN, CDR2 SYDVKM. Trimming pared 3 bases from V and 3 bases from J, leaving 12 bases between. The CDR3 DNA reads TGTGCCAGCAGTTTGGAGCAGGGGAGCTACGAGCAGTACTTC. Translating it yields CASSLEQGSYEQYF. The whole variable domain, filled in from reference TRBV28 and TRBJ2-7, reads DVKVTQSSRYLVKRTGEKVFLECVQDMDHENMFWYRQDPGLGLRLIYFSYDVKMKEKGDIPEGYSVSREKKERFSLILESASTNQTSMYLCASSLEQGSYEQYFGPGTRLTVT.

The chain joins TRBV29-1 to TRBJ2-5; the match to TRBD1 covers 9 bases. The CDR3 extends over 15 amino acids. The V gene end was trimmed by 0 bases and the J gene end by 4 bases; junction bases not matched to a gene: 6. Germline V CDR1 and CDR2: SQVTM, ANQGSEA. The CDR3 protein is CSVEEPRTGAETQYF. The DNA of the CDR3 is TGCAGCGTTGAAGAACCCCGGACAGGGGCAGAGACCCAGTACTTC.

This clone appeared a few times. The rearrangement uses TRBV6-2 or TRBV6-3 and TRBJ2-3; 13 nucleotides align to TRBD2. CDR1 MNHEY and CDR2 SVGEGT come from the germline V gene. The CDR3 covers 15 residues. V was clipped by 5 bases and J by 6 bases; unmatched bases: 5. The CDR3 here is CASSVTSGGRDTQYF. CDR3 nucleotides: TGTGCCAGCAGTGTGACTAGCGGGGGGCGGGATACGCAGTATTTT.

This rearrangement joins TRBV2 to TRBJ1-3; the D gene is possibly TRBD1 (5 bases). The CDR3 is 14 residues long. Trimming shortened V by 3 bases and J by 4 bases, and 10 bases separated the two germline ends. Germline loops: CDR1 SNHLY, CDR2 FYNNEI. The CDR3 sequence: CASSDAGPGNTIYF. CDR3 sequence (DNA): TGTGCCAGCAGTGACGCAGGGCCAGGAAACACCATATATTTT.

The genes are TRBV15 and TRBJ1-2; 9 positions match TRBD1. CDR1 LNHNV and CDR2 YYDKDF come from the germline V gene (reference sequence). The CDR3 contains 17 residues. Germline trimming cut 6 bases from V and 4 bases from J; bases unmatched to any gene: 15. The CDR3 DNA follows: TGTGCCACCAGGAGGGACAGGGTACTTGAAGTGGGCTATGGCTACACCTTC. This sequence encodes CATRRDRVLEVGYGYTF. Full variable domain (rest looked up from reference TRBV15 and TRBJ1-2): DAMVIQNPRYQVTQFGKPVTLSCSQTLNHNVMYWYQQKSSQAPKLLFHYYDKDFNNEADTPDNFQSRRPNTSFCFLDIRSPGLGDTAMYLCATRRDRVLEVGYGYTFGSGTRLTVV.

Here the CDR3 DNA reads TGTGCCAGCAGCTTAAACGGGATTTATGGCTACACCTTC. Translation gives CASSLNGIYGYTF. This sequence joins TRBV7-9 and TRBJ1-2, with D uncertain. Trimming removed 2 bases from V and 5 bases from J, with 9 bases in between. This CDR3 has 13 residues. Germline CDR1 and CDR2: SEHNR and FQNEAQ (reference sequence).

This clone has just one count. The gene calls are TRBV19 and TRBJ2-2; a possible D gene is TRBD2 (6 bases). The CDR3 runs 14 residues. The germline V gene has CDR1 LNHDA and CDR2 SQIVND (reference sequence). The V end was cut by 2 bases, the J end by 6 bases, with 10 bases between. CDR3 sequence reads: CASSITWGAGELFF. The CDR3 nucleotides read TGTGCCAGTAGTATAACGTGGGGGGCCGGGGAGCTGTTTTTT.

The chain is built from TRBV10-3 and TRBJ1-1; D gene unclear. This CDR3 is built from 16 residues. V lost 10 bases to trimming and J lost 3 bases, with 24 bases between them. CDR1 ENHRY and CDR2 SYGVKD come from the germline V gene. CDR3: CATAPGDTLTDTEAFF. The CDR3 coding sequence is TGTGCCACCGCTCCCGGTGACACCCTAACTGACACTGAAGCTTTCTTT.

The V gene is TRBV28, the J gene TRBJ1-6; 9 nucleotides agree with TRBD1. The trim removed 5 bases at V and 8 bases at J, leaving 10 bases unmatched. The germline CDR1 and CDR2 sequences are MDHEN and SYDVKM. The CDR3 sequence is 16 residues long. This chain's CDR3 is CASSTSPGQGDSPLHF. In DNA form, the CDR3 reads TGTGCCAGCAGTACTTCCCCGGGACAGGGAGATTCACCCCTCCACTTT.

The chain is built from TRBV5-1 and TRBJ1-2; the D gene is possibly TRBD1 (5 bases). The length of the CDR3 is 12 residues. Germline values: CDR1 SGHRS, CDR2 YFSETQ. Between the trimmed V and J ends, which lost 5 bases and 9 bases, there was a span of 14 bases. The CDR3 region has the DNA TGCGCCAGCAGTCGGCAGGGAGACAGCTACACCTTC. Translating it yields CASSRQGDSYTF.

The chain employs TRBV29-1 and TRBJ2-7, with TRBD1 matching 7 bases. Germline trimming cut 5 bases from V and 3 bases from J; bases unmatched to any gene: 10. CDR3 length: 14 residues. CDR1 is SQVTM, CDR2 ANQGSEA, per germline. Here the CDR3 reads CSVRSPRTGYEQYF. The CDR3 nucleotides read TGCAGCGTTCGGAGCCCTCGGACAGGCTACGAGCAGTACTTC.

This chain connects TRBV7-8 to TRBJ1-3; D ambiguous. CDR1 and CDR2 from the germline V gene are SGHVS and FQNEAQ. The CDR3 consists of 16 residues. Trimming took off 5 bases at V and 2 bases at J, with 16 bases between the two ends. The CDR3 coding sequence is TGTGCCAGCAGCCGAGGACGGTCCTCGGCTGGAAACACCATATATTTT. Encoded protein: CASSRGRSSAGNTIYF.

The chain couples TRBV28 to TRBJ2-7; the match to TRBD1 covers 8 bases. Trimming cost V 8 bases and J 4 bases; bases outside gene matches: 7. The CDR3 covers 13 residues. Germline loops: CDR1 MDHEN, CDR2 SYDVKM. CDR3 bases: TGTGCCAGCGCCCGGGACAGGACTTACGAGCAGTACTTC. This translates into CASARDRTYEQYF. Filled out from reference TRBV28 and TRBJ2-7, the complete variable domain reads DVKVTQSSRYLVKRTGEKVFLECVQDMDHENMFWYRQDPGLGLRLIYFSYDVKMKEKGDIPEGYSVSREKKERFSLILESASTNQTSMYLCASARDRTYEQYFGPGTRLTVT.

The rearrangement joins TRBV24-1 to TRBJ2-7; possibly TRBD1 or TRBD2 for D (6 bases each). This CDR3 has 17 residues. Trimming took off 2 bases at V and 6 bases at J, with 22 bases between the two ends. Germline CDR1 KGHDR, CDR2 SFDVKD. CDR3 coding DNA: TGTGCCACCAGTGATTCCCGTCAGTGGGGGGCAAAGGGCGAGCAGTACTTC. Its translation is CATSDSRQWGAKGEQYF.

This chain connects TRBV7-8 to TRBJ1-5; D not certain. This CDR3 has 15 residues. Trimming left V 0 bases short and J 6 bases short, with 12 bases between. In germline, CDR1 is SGHVS, CDR2 FQNEAQ. The CDR3 DNA reads as TGTGCCAGCAGCTTAGCGTTTGGGGAAGGTCAGCCCCAGCATTTT. Translation: CASSLAFGEGQPQHF.

The gene calls are TRBV10-3 and TRBJ2-4, with D possibly TRBD1 on 6 matching bases. In germline, CDR1 is ENHRY, CDR2 SYGVKD. Between the trimmed V and J ends, which lost 11 bases and 3 bases, there was a span of 14 bases. The CDR3 loop spans 13 amino acids. The CDR3 region is CAAQGGDKNIQYF. CDR3 coding DNA: TGTGCCGCACAGGGTGGGGACAAAAACATTCAGTACTTC.

Written as DNA, the CDR3 is TGCAGCGTTGAAGTTAGTCAGAACTATGGCTACACCTTC. This gives the protein CSVEVSQNYGYTF. The V gene is TRBV29-1, the J gene TRBJ1-2, with D unclear. This CDR3 spans 13 amino acids. The germline V and J ends were trimmed by 1 base and 2 bases, with 8 bases remaining between them. Germline lookup yields CDR1 SQVTM and CDR2 ANQGSEA.

V is TRBV18 and J is TRBJ2-7; no clear D. The CDR3 contains 16 residues. V lost 3 bases and J 1 base, leaving 16 bases between the germline ends. Germline loops: CDR1 KGHSH, CDR2 LQKENI. The CDR3 loop is CASSPIGQAISYEQYF. The CDR3 bases are TGTGCCAGCTCACCTATAGGGCAGGCCATATCCTACGAGCAGTACTTC.

This chain uses TRBV7-2 with TRBJ1-2, with D perhaps TRBD1 (5 bases). The germline CDR1 and CDR2 sequences are SGHTA and FQGNSA. V lost 2 bases to trimming and J lost 6 bases, with 13 bases between them. The CDR3 is 14 amino acids. The CDR3 here is CASSLSSREDGYTF. In nucleotides, the CDR3 is TGTGCCAGCAGCTTATCCTCCAGGGAGGATGGCTACACCTTC.

This chain connects TRBV6-5 to TRBJ1-3; D is uncertain. Germline-derived CDR1 and CDR2 are MNHEY and SVGAGI. CDR3 length: 16 amino acids. V was shortened by 0 bases and J by 2 bases, with 11 bases between the two germline ends. The CDR3 sequence is CASSYSRGSAGNTIYF. The CDR3 DNA reads as TGTGCCAGCAGTTACTCCCGAGGGTCGGCTGGAAACACCATATATTTT.

J is TRBJ1-5 and V is TRBV7-9; tentatively, D is TRBD1 (6 bases). This CDR3 spans 15 amino acids. V lost 4 bases, J lost 4 bases, and 14 bases lay in between. Germline V CDR1 and CDR2: SEHNR, FQNEAQ (reference sequence). CDR3 nucleotides: TGTGCCAGCAGCTCCGACGACAGGAGGAATCAGCCCCAGCATTTT. Translation: CASSSDDRRNQPQHF.